These T cell receptor beta chains were read from a single sample in a study of OX40 agonist ivuxolimab in advanced cancers. Sequenced by immunoSEQ multiplex PCR; TCRdb stores in-frame clones only, minus some. The sample lists about 18,000 clones; 65% to 75% were seen once. This specimen consisted of CD4+ or CD8+ T cells sorted from blood, obtained in a trial of the OX40 agonist ivuxolimab. These TCRs come from an adult with an advanced solid tumor such as melanoma, head and neck, liver or kidney cancer. Each CDR3 is given with its conserved first and last residue. A D gene is named only where the DNA matches it firmly. Part of the rows lack a size; the others show once, few, many or a class for expanded clones.

J: TRBJ2-1; size: NA; D: NA; V: TRBV7-8; CDR3: CASSLFEGGTYNEQFF; DNA: TGTGCCAGCAGCCTCTTCGAGGGAGGGACATACAATGAGCAGTTCTTC
J: TRBJ2-7; size: NA; D: NA; V: TRBV11-2; CDR3: CASSYRVGAEQYF; DNA: TGTGCCAGCAGCTACAGGGTAGGGGCCGAGCAGTACTTC
J: TRBJ2-3; size: NA; D: NA; V: TRBV29-1; CDR3: CSVEDEFGGISRGERTDTQYF; DNA: TGCAGCGTTGAAGATGAATTTGGGGGGATAAGTCGCGGGGAGAGGACAGATACGCAGTATTTT
J: TRBJ1-6; size: NA; D: NA; V: TRBV15; CDR3: CATSRGRDSPLHF; DNA: TGTGCCACCAGCAGGGGGCGGGATTCACCCCTCCACTTT
J: TRBJ1-5; size: NA; D: NA; V: TRBV11-1; CDR3: CASSLGTQPQHF; DNA: TGTGCCAGCAGCTTAGGTACCCAGCCCCAGCATTTT
J: TRBJ2-5; size: NA; D: NA; V: TRBV7-6; CDR3: CASRSTGIQETQYF; DNA: TGTGCCAGCCGAAGCACAGGGATCCAAGAGACCCAGTACTTC
J: TRBJ2-7; size: few; D: TRBD2; V: TRBV27; CDR3: CASSEGTSGGYEQYF; DNA: TGTGCCAGCAGCGAAGGGACTAGCGGGGGCTACGAGCAGTACTTC
J: TRBJ2-1; size: NA; D: NA; V: TRBV6-5; CDR3: CASSYGGSRNYNEQFF; DNA: TGTGCCAGCAGTTACGGTGGGAGCCGTAATTACAATGAGCAGTTCTTC
J: TRBJ1-6; size: NA; D: NA; V: TRBV4-3; CDR3: CASSQDRGGSSPLHF; DNA: TGCGCCAGCAGCCAAGATCGCGGAGGTAGTTCACCCCTCCACTTT
J: TRBJ1-1; size: once; D: NA; V: TRBV7-9; CDR3: CASTGARGRRKWDTEAFF; DNA: TGTGCCAGCACTGGGGCAAGGGGGAGGCGTAAGTGGGACACTGAAGCTTTCTTT